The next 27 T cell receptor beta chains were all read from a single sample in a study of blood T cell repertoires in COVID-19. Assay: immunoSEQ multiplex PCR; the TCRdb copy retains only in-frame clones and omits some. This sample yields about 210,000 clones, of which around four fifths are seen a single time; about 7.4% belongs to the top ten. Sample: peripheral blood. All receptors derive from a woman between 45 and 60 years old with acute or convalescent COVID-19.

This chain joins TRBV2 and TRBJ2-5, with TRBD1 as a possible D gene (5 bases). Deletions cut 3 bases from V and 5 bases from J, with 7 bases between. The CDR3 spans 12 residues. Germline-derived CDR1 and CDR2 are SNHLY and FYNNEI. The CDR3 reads CASSEAGETQYF. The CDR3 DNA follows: TGTGCCAGCAGTGAGGCAGGGGAGACCCAGTACTTC. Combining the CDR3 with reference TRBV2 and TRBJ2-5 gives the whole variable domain EPEVTQTPSHQVTQMGQEVILRCVPISNHLYFYWYRQILGQKVEFLVSFYNNEISEKSEIFDDQFSVERPDGSNFTLKIRSTKLEDSAMYFCASSEAGETQYFGPGTRLLVL.

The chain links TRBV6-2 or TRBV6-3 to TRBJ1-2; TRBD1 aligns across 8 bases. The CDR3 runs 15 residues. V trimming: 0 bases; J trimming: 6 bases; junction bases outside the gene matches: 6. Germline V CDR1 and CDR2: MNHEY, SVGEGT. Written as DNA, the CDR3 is TGTGCCAGCAGTTACTCGACAGGGGCAAGGGATGGCTACACCTTC. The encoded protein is CASSYSTGARDGYTF.

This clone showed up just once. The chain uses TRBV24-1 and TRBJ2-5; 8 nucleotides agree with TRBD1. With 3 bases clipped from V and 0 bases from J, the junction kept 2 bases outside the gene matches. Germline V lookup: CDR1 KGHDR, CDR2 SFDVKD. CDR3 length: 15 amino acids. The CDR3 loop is CATSDLDRDQETQYF. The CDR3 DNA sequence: TGTGCCACCAGTGATCTGGACAGGGACCAAGAGACCCAGTACTTC.

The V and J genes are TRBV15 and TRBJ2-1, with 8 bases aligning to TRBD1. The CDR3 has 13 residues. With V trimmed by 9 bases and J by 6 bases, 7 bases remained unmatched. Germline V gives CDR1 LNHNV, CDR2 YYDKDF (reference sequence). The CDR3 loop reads CATVGQGLNEQFF. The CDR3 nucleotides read TGTGCCACAGTCGGACAGGGACTCAATGAGCAGTTCTTC.

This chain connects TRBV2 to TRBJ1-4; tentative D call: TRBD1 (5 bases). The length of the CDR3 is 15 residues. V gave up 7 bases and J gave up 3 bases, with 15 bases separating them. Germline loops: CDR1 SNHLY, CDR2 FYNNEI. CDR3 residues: CASNGRVGSNEKLFF. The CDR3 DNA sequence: TGTGCCAGCAACGGCAGGGTGGGCTCTAATGAAAAACTGTTTTTT.

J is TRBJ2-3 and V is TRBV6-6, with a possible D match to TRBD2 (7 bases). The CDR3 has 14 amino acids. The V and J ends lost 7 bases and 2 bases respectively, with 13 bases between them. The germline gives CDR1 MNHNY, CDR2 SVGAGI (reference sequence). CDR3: CASTPRGATDTQYF. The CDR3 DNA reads TGTGCCAGCACCCCCCGGGGGGCCACAGATACGCAGTATTTT.

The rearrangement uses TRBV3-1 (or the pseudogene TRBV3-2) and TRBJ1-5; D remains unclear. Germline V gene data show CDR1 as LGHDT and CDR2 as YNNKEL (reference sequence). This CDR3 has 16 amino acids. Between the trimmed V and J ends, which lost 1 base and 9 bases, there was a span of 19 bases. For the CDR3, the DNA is TGTGCCAGCAGCCAAGCCGGAGGACCGGCCCCTGGGCCCCAGCATTTT. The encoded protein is CASSQAGGPAPGPQHF.

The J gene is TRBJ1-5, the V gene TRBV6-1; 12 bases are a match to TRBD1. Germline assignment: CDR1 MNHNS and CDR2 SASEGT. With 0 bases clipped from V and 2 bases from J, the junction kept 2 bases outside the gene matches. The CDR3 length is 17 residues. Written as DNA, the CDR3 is TGTGCCAGCAGTGAAGCGGGACAGGGGGCGCGCAATCAGCCCCAGCATTTT. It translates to CASSEAGQGARNQPQHF.

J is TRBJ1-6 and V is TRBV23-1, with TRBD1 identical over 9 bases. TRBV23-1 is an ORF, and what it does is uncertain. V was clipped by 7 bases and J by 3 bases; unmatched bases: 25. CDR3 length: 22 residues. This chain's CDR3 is CASITKGGTGTLMTLYNSPLHF. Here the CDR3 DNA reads TGCGCCAGCATTACGAAGGGGGGGACAGGGACGTTAATGACCCTCTATAATTCACCCCTCCACTTT.

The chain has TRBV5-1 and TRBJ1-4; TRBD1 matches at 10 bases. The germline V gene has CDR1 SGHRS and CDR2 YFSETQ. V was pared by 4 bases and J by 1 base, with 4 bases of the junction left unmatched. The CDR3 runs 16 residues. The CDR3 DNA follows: TGCGCCAGCAGCGCCGGGGACAGGGGAACTAATGAAAAACTGTTTTTT. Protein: CASSAGDRGTNEKLFF. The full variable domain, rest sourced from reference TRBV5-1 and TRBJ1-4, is KAGVTQTPRYLIKTRGQQVTLSCSPISGHRSVSWYQQTPGQGLQFLFEYFSETQRNKGNFPGRFSGRQFSNSRSEMNVSTLELGDSALYLCASSAGDRGTNEKLFFGSGTQLSVL.

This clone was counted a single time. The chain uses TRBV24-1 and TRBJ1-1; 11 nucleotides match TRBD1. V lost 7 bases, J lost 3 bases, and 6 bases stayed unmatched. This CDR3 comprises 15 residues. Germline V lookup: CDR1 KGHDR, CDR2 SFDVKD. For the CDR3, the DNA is TGTGCCACCAGCAGGACAGGGGGCAGTCACACTGAAGCTTTCTTT. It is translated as CATSRTGGSHTEAFF.

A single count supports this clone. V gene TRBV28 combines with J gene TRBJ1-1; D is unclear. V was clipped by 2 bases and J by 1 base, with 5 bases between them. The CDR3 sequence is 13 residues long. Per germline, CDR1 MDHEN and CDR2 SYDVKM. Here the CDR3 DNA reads TGTGCCAGCAGTTTAGTACAGAACACTGAAGCTTTCTTT. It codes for CASSLVQNTEAFF.

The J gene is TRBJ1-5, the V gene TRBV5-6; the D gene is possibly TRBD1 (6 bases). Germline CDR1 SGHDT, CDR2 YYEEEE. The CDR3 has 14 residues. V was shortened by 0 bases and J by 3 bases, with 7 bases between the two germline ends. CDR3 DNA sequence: TGTGCCAGCAGCTTGGTGGGGGCCAATCAGCCCCAGCATTTT. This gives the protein CASSLVGANQPQHF. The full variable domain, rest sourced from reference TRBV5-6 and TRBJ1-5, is DAGVTQSPTHLIKTRGQQVTLRCSPKSGHDTVSWYQQALGQGPQFIFQYYEEEERQRGNFPDRFSGHQFPNYSSELNVNALLLGDSALYLCASSLVGANQPQHFGDGTRLSIL.

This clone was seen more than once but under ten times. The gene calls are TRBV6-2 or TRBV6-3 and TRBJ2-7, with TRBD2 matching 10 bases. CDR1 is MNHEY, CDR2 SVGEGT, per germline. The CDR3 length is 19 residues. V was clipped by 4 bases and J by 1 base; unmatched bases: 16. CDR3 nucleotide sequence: TGTGCCAGCAGTTCCATGTCTGGGCTAGCGGGAGTAGGGTCCTACGAGCAGTACTTC. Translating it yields CASSSMSGLAGVGSYEQYF.

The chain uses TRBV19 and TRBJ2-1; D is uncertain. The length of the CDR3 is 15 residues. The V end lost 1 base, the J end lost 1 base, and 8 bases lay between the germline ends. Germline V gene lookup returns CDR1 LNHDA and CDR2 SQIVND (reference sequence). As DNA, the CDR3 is TGTGCCAGTAGTATAGTCCCGACTTCCTACAATGAGCAGTTCTTC. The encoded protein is CASSIVPTSYNEQFF.

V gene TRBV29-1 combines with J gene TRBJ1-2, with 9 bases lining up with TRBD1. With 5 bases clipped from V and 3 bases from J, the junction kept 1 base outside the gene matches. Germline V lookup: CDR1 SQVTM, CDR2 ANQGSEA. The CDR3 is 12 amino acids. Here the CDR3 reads CSVWDRDYGYTF. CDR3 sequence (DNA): TGCAGCGTTTGGGACAGGGACTATGGCTACACCTTC.

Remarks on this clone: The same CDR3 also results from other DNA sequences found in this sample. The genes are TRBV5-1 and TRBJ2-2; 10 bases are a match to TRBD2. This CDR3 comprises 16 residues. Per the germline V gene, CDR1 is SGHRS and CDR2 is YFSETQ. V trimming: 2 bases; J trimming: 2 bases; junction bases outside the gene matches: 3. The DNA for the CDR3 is TGCGCCAGCAGCTTAGCGGGAGGGACAAACACCGGGGAGCTGTTTTTT. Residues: CASSLAGGTNTGELFF.

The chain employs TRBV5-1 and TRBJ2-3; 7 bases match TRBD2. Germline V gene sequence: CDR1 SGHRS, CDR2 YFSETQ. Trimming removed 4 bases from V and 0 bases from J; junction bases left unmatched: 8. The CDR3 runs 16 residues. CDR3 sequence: CASSPGLGTSTDTQYF. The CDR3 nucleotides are TGCGCCAGCAGCCCCGGACTAGGAACTAGCACAGATACGCAGTATTTT.

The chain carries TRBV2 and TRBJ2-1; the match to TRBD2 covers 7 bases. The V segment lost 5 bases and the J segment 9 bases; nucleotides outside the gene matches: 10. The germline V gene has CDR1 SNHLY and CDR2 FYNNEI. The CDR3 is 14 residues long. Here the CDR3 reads CASSSWGGQFEQFF. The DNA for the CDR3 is TGTGCCAGCAGTTCGTGGGGAGGGCAGTTTGAGCAGTTCTTC.

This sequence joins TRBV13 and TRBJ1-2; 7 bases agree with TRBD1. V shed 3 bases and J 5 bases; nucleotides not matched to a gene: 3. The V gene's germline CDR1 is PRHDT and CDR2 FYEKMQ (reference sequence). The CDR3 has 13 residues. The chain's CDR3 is CASSLSGGYGYTF. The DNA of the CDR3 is TGTGCCAGCAGCTTGTCAGGGGGGTATGGCTACACCTTC.

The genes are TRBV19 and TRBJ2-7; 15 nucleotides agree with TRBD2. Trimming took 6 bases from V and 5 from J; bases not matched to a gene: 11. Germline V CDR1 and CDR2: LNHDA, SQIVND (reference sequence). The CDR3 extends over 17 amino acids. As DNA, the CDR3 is TGTGCCAGTAGCTCCGGGACTAGCGGGAGGCCTACAAACGAGCAGTACTTC. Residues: CASSSGTSGRPTNEQYF.

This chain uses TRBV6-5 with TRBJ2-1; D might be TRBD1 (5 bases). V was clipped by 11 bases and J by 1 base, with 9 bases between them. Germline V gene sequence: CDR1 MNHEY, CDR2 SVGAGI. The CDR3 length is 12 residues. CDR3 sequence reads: CAVGASYNEQFF. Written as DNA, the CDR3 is TGTGCCGTAGGGGCGTCCTACAATGAGCAGTTCTTC.

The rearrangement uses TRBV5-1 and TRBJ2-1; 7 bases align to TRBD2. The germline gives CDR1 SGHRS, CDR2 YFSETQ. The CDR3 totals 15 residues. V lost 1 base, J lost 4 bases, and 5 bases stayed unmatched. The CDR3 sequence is CASSLMGEGYNEQFF. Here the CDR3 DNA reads TGCGCCAGCAGCTTGATGGGGGAGGGGTACAATGAGCAGTTCTTC.

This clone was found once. The CDR3 region has the DNA TGCGCCAGCGCGGGGCAGGTATCCACAGATACGCAGTATTTT. Amino acid sequence: CASAGQVSTDTQYF. The gene calls are TRBV5-1 and TRBJ2-3; perhaps TRBD2 as D (6 bases). This CDR3 spans 14 amino acids. Trimming stripped 7 bases from V and 2 bases from J, with 14 bases between. Germline V gene data show CDR1 as SGHRS and CDR2 as YFSETQ. Together with reference TRBV5-1 and TRBJ2-3, the CDR3 gives the full variable domain: KAGVTQTPRYLIKTRGQQVTLSCSPISGHRSVSWYQQTPGQGLQFLFEYFSETQRNKGNFPGRFSGRQFSNSRSEMNVSTLELGDSALYLCASAGQVSTDTQYFGPGTRLTVL.

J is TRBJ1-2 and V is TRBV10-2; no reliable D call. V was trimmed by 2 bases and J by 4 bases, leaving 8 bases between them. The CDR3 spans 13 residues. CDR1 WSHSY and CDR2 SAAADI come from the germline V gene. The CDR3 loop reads CASSEIRGYGYTF. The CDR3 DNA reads TGCGCCAGCAGTGAGATAAGAGGCTATGGCTACACCTTC.

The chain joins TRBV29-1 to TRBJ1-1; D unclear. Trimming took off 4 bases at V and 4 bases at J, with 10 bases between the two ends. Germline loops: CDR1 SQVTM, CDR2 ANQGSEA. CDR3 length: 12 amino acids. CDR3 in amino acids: CSVGQYGTEAFF. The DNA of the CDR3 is TGCAGCGTTGGGCAGTATGGCACTGAAGCTTTCTTT. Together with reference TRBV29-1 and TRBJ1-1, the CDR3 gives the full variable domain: SAVISQKPSRDICQRGTSLTIQCQVDSQVTMMFWYRQQPGQSLTLIATANQGSEATYESGFVIDKFPISRPNLTFSTLTVSNMSPEDSSIYLCSVGQYGTEAFFGQGTRLTVV.

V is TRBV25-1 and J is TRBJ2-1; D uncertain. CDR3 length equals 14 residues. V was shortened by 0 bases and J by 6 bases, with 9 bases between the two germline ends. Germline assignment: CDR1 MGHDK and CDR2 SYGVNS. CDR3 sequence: CASSEYTPSNEQFF. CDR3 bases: TGTGCCAGCAGTGAATATACACCTTCCAATGAGCAGTTCTTC. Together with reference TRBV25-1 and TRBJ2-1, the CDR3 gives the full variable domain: EADIYQTPRYLVIGTGKKITLECSQTMGHDKMYWYQQDPGMELHLIHYSYGVNSTEKGDLSSESTVSRIRTEHFPLTLESARPSHTSQYLCASSEYTPSNEQFFGPGTRLTVL.